This TCR beta chain was sequenced during a study of identical twins (dated by TCRdb to the mid-2010s). About the study as a whole: TCR alpha and beta repertoires from monozygotic twins, unrelated adults of various ages and cord blood were deep-sequenced to test whether fetal clonotypes persist. To rule out contamination, the twin experiments were replicated at different times with different library preparation protocols.

Beyond this particular receptor, the publication reports: Because the same donors could not be followed over many years, the conclusions depended on cross-sectional statistical analysis. Abundant cord blood beta clonotypes had fewer insertions, young adult naive repertoires showed a similar but weaker trend, and memory repertoires showed no such trend. In beta out-of-frame sequences, excess twin sharing was weaker, because having fewer shared sequences lowered the signal-to-noise ratio. Recombination models systematically underestimated out-of-frame TCR alpha sharing in monozygotic twins but agreed with sharing between unrelated individuals. Invariant T cells such as MAIT and iNKT could partly confound zero-insertion analyses, although diverse VJ usage argued against such confounding for most clonotypes. Compared with coincidental sharing between unrelated individuals, out-of-frame TCR alpha sequences shared between twins showed an excess of sequences with low generation probability.

Library method: 5' RACE. The reads were generated on an Illumina HiSeq 2000. Template switching introduced a universal primer binding site; the final cDNA contained a unique molecular identifier, enabling accurate counting of TCR cDNA molecules. Specific primers in the conserved constant-segment region were used to synthesize first-strand cDNA for the TCR alpha and beta chains. To control for contamination, every cDNA library was double barcoded, receiving both a SMART-Mk sample barcode and Illumina barcodes. Two successive PCR steps introduced TruSeq adapter sequences along with Illumina sample barcodes. The TCR alpha and beta cDNA libraries were sequenced on the Illumina HiSeq platform using custom primers. Per the original workflow: Raw reads were processed with MiGEC to extract unique molecular identifiers, and MiXCR was used to determine CDR3 positions. For each individual, recombination models were inferred using an EM algorithm with the repgenHMM and IGoR tools. The analysis of shared clonotypes was done with the tcR package in R, with sharing normalized by the product of cloneset sizes. To study raw recombination free of thymic and clonal selection effects, out-of-frame nonproductive sequences were analyzed. Clones were called with MiXCR by TCRdb after fastp trimmed the public reads at Q25, and only in-frame beta chains were retained. Here each entry gathers all rows of one CDR3 protein and keeps the most common genes and DNA. For this entry, the V and J calls and clone size follow TCRdb and not the study's own pipeline. Present in this sample are just under 550,000 distinct CDR3 sequences, about 16% of which were seen just once. The ten largest clones capture around 0.4% of the sample.

Only a few counts were recorded for this clonotype. Its binding antigen is unknown. There are no base qualities to consult, and no much larger clone falls within one base. All donors were healthy Caucasians. Three pairs of female monozygotic twins, all aged about 18 to 30 years, were included in the twin cohort. CD4+ and CD8+ T cell populations were isolated with positive isolation kits from Invitrogen. V trim: 1 base; J trim: 5 bases; unmatched bases: 10. The germline V gene sets CDR1 to LGHNA and CDR2 to YNFKEQ. Its CDR3 holds 16 amino acids, cysteine through phenylalanine. Only the CDR3 portion is preserved as DNA: 48 bases, with reading frame beginning at the first base. This sample also appeared in a second study, on yellow fever vaccine responses in identical twins. The second study's authors report: The T cell response to vaccination in identical twins was reported by the authors to appear partly convergent and partly personalized. Focusing on identical twins, the study followed the T cell clones that responded to the vaccine, and did so with precision.

This TCR was recovered from a woman between 18 and 30 years old in good health. This receptor chain uses TRBV4-2 and TRBJ1-1; 7 bases in the junction line up with TRBD1. Material for sequencing was CD4+ T cells sorted from blood. The CDR3 is CASSQAFMDRHTEAFF. The nucleotides are TGTGCCAGCAGCCAAGCATTCATGGACAGGCATACTGAAGCTTTCTTT.